The entry below gives a single T cell receptor beta chain sequence along with its context. Its antigen is still unknown. The germline V gene has CDR1 MDHEN and CDR2 SYDVKM. The germline V and J ends were trimmed by 7 bases and 3 bases, with 16 bases remaining between them. CDR3 size: 14 residues. The data are from a study of Tregs in tolerant kidney transplant recipients. Libraries were prepared by immunoSEQ multiplex PCR; TCRdb keeps only in-frame clonotypes and omits some of them. In the table there are around 61,000 clones, 70% to 90% of which are singletons. Mixed chimerism was transient after nonmyeloablative marrow transplants from related graft donors. Whole-study findings and limits: Findings come from small patient numbers and require larger validation.

The input for sequencing was CD4+ T cells from blood (PBMCs), taken 6 months after the transplant. V gene TRBV28 combines with J gene TRBJ2-7, with D perhaps matching TRBD1 (6 bases). This TCR came from a human patient who received a combined kidney and bone marrow transplant. Certain T cells may be donor cells from the graft. The CDR3 is CASMTGDTHYEQYF. The CDR3 nucleotides are TGTGCCAGCATGACTGGGGACACACACTACGAGCAGTACTTC.